This TCR beta chain comes out of a study of beta chain features in type 1 diabetes. Worth noting for this clone: The antigen remains undetermined.

Whole-study findings and limits: When Type 1 diabetes patients were examined, their TCRB CDR3s proved moderately but significantly shorter in all four CD4+ subsets.

Investigators reverse transcribed all isolated RNA, so they sequenced expressed TCRB transcripts. Clones were read by immunoSEQ multiplex PCR, and TCRdb kept only the in-frame ones, dropping some. This table has roughly 150,000 clones, about 9.3% appearing once. V shed 5 bases and J shed 2 bases, with 14 bases lying between them. This CDR3 is 14 amino acids long. Germline CDR1 reads SGHRS; CDR2 reads YFSETQ. The chain carries TRBV5-1 and TRBJ2-7; D possibly corresponds to TRBD1 (5 bases). Sequenced: central memory CD4+ T cells from blood. This clonotype was sampled from a man in his thirties or forties with type 1 diabetes. CDR3 in amino acids: CASSDHRNPYEQYF. CDR3 nucleotide sequence: TGCGCCAGCAGTGATCACAGGAACCCCTACGAGCAGTACTTC. Filled out from reference TRBV5-1 and TRBJ2-7, the complete variable domain reads KAGVTQTPRYLIKTRGQQVTLSCSPISGHRSVSWYQQTPGQGLQFLFEYFSETQRNKGNFPGRFSGRQFSNSRSEMNVSTLELGDSALYLCASSDHRNPYEQYFGPGTRLTVT.